This T cell receptor beta chain was captured in a study of shared clonotypes between healthy human individuals. Study-wide points: The study generally estimated greater richness for naive than memory subsets.

In the original processing: Filtering differed because ImmunoSEQ produced junction-only sequences that carried no quality scores. Clones were sequenced by immunoSEQ multiplex PCR, and TCRdb holds only the in-frame ones, with some missing. V and J calls and clone size are given by that table; D and trimming were obtained from the DNA. Of roughly 1,000,000 clones in the sample, around 78% are singletons; the top ten hold 0.52%. CDR3 length: 13 amino acids. V lost 4 bases, J lost 4 bases, and 5 bases stayed unmatched. Germline CDR1 reads SGHRS; CDR2 reads YFSETQ. Worth noting for this clone: Its antigen is unknown.

This receptor was taken from a man in his late teens or twenties in good health. Some clones in this sample may be carry-over from other donors' samples. This chain connects TRBV5-1 to TRBJ2-7, with 7 bases that match TRBD1. The sample comprised memory CD4+ T cells from PBMCs. Subset in this sample: CD45RA-negative fraction. This CDR3 is CASSEWGQYEQYF. The CDR3 DNA reads TGCGCCAGCAGCGAATGGGGACAGTACGAGCAGTACTTC.